Listed below are T cell receptor beta chains from one sample, sequenced in a study of cytomegalovirus exposure and HLA in healthy donors. Data came from immunoSEQ multiplex PCR; TCRdb stores just in-frame clones and leaves some out. The sample has more than 150,000 clones; 60% to 85% are singletons. Input material: PBMCs. The source of these receptors is a girl under 18 in good health and CMV-seropositive. The conserved cysteine and the conserved F or W are not part of the CDR3 here. Fields, in order: V gene, D gene, CDR3 protein. The D gene is left open where the match is weak.

v_call: TRBV4-1; d_call: NA; cdr3_aa: ASSQGTDAGNTIY
v_call: TRBV25-1; d_call: TRBD1; cdr3_aa: AAQTGSNEKLF
v_call: TRBV15; d_call: NA; cdr3_aa: ATSRDQGARF
v_call: TRBV27; d_call: TRBD1; cdr3_aa: ASSWTGINQPQH
v_call: TRBV27; d_call: NA; cdr3_aa: ASSESTDTQY
v_call: TRBV7-9; d_call: TRBD2; cdr3_aa: ASSSLAGSSYEQY
v_call: TRBV4-3; d_call: TRBD2; cdr3_aa: ASSQGWDGGGGFSTDTQY
v_call: TRBV5-1; d_call: NA; cdr3_aa: ASSLGRGEKLF
v_call: TRBV10-2; d_call: TRBD1; cdr3_aa: ASSATTGGNYGYT
v_call: TRBV6-4; d_call: NA; cdr3_aa: ASSPLAGAGANVLT
v_call: TRBV5-6; d_call: NA; cdr3_aa: ASSSRGNPYEQY
v_call: TRBV5-1; d_call: NA; cdr3_aa: ASSPIGAIQETQY
v_call: TRBV27; d_call: NA; cdr3_aa: ASSLERSQPQH
v_call: TRBV5-4; d_call: TRBD1; cdr3_aa: ASSLWVTGGVGSYGYT
v_call: TRBV7-6; d_call: NA; cdr3_aa: ASSLNSMYQETQY
v_call: TRBV2; d_call: NA; cdr3_aa: ASGRRKGVGNSPLH
v_call: TRBV4-3; d_call: TRBD1; cdr3_aa: ASSRDRGGSYEQY
v_call: TRBV23-1; d_call: TRBD1; cdr3_aa: ASRDRASNQPQH
v_call: TRBV4-3; d_call: NA; cdr3_aa: ASSLRGGVYGYT
v_call: TRBV15; d_call: NA; cdr3_aa: ATSRDLGGTEAF
v_call: TRBV9; d_call: NA; cdr3_aa: ASSLSAGANVLT
v_call: TRBV10-3; d_call: TRBD1; cdr3_aa: AISRDSGSGNTIY
v_call: TRBV7-9; d_call: NA; cdr3_aa: ASSLGQAGYT
v_call: TRBV6-5; d_call: NA; cdr3_aa: ASSMYPKSGETQY
v_call: TRBV15; d_call: NA; cdr3_aa: ATKTTGRGANVLT
v_call: TRBV7-9; d_call: TRBD1; cdr3_aa: ASSPPGQAYTSDEKLF
v_call: TRBV5-6; d_call: NA; cdr3_aa: ASSLPPETQY
v_call: TRBV10-3; d_call: NA; cdr3_aa: ATGGEGTEAF
v_call: TRBV6-7; d_call: NA; cdr3_aa: ASSSPGGGGRNEQF
v_call: TRBV4-3; d_call: TRBD2; cdr3_aa: ASSQALAGVLETQY
v_call: TRBV13; d_call: NA; cdr3_aa: ASSPGRDTEAF
v_call: TRBV6-6; d_call: NA; cdr3_aa: ASSTSGGREQF